One and the same sample provided the 26 T cell receptor beta chains below, sequenced in a study of regulatory T cells in long-lasting Graves disease listed by TCRdb under 2021. Library creation used multiplex PCR. The reads were generated on an Illumina HiSeq 4000. TCR beta libraries were built with iRepertoire HTBI primers and Arm-PCR amplification of CDR3 regions. TCRdb redid the processing of the public reads, applying fastp at Q25 and MiXCR, and retained in-frame beta chains. Rows matching on CDR3 protein sequence are summarized as one entry with the most common DNA and genes. The sample table lists almost 350,000 distinct CDR3 sequences, around 19% of them with a count of one. The biggest ten clones account for 29% of the sample. The label giving this sample's time point can be read as: persistent/refractory GD, antithyroid drugs over 5 years with positive TRAb. For both TCR sequencing and RNA sequencing, RNA was extracted from PBMCs in TRIzol.

The sample consisted of peripheral blood mononuclear cells (PBMCs), taken when the disease was refractory, from a patient treated with antithyroid drugs. These receptors were collected from a female donor with Graves disease.

Details on this clonotype: It differs at one base from a far larger clone, so likely a read error. The genes are TRBV2 and TRBJ1-6; 7 positions agree with TRBD1. CDR1 and CDR2 (germline): SNHLY, FYNNEI. CDR3 size: 14 residues. The CDR3 protein is CASRAGTAWSPLRF. For the CDR3, the DNA is TGTGCCAGCAGGGCCGGGACAGCCTGGTCACCCCTCCGCTTT.

Ten or more counts support this clonotype. This chain links TRBV12-3 or TRBV12-4 with TRBJ1-2, with D hard to call. Trimming stripped 4 bases from V and 4 bases from J, with 10 bases between. CDR3 size: 13 residues. The CDR3 DNA follows: TGTGCCAGCAGTTATACTGGATTCTATGGCTACACCTTC. This gives the protein CASSYTGFYGYTF.

This clonotype was recorded at least ten times. The chain links TRBV11-3 to TRBJ1-2; TRBD1 aligns across 10 bases. The CDR3 is 18 amino acids. The V gene's germline CDR1 is SGHNT and CDR2 YENEEA. V trimming: 6 bases; J trimming: 2 bases; junction bases outside the gene matches: 15. DNA of the CDR3: TGTGCCAGCAGTCAGACAGGGGGCTCTTTGTCGGAAAACTATGGCTACACCTTC. This translates into CASSQTGGSLSENYGYTF.

This clonotype has a count of ten or more. This sequence joins TRBV4-1 and TRBJ2-2; D is ambiguous. This CDR3 has 18 amino acids. Per germline, CDR1 MGHRA and CDR2 YSYEKL. V shed 1 base and J shed 0 bases, with 15 bases lying between them. The CDR3 bases are TGCGCCAGCAGCCAAGGTCTGTTCGGGTTCGCGAACACCGGGGAGCTGTTTTTT. Its protein product is CASSQGLFGFANTGELFF.

In the case of this clonotype: One base away lies a much larger clone, so this may be a sequencing read error. A read error is likely, as this CDR3 ends without the conserved phenylalanine or tryptophan. The chain couples TRBV5-1 to TRBJ1-5; 7 nucleotides agree with TRBD1. J was trimmed by 7 bases and V by 0 bases; bases with no gene match: 7. Germline V lookup: CDR1 SGHRS, CDR2 YFSETQ. There are 15 residues in the CDR3. The DNA for the CDR3 is TGCGCCAGCAGCTTGGGACAGGGTGGCTCGCAGCCCCAGCATTCT. It specifies CASSLGQGGSQPQHS.

About this clonotype itself: Given a much more abundant clone one base away, this may be a read error. The V gene is TRBV11-2, the J gene TRBJ2-7; D is possibly TRBD2 (5 bases). Germline assignment: CDR1 SGHAT and CDR2 FQNNGV. Trimming took 2 bases from V and 1 from J, leaving 18 bases between them. The CDR3 is 17 amino acids. For the CDR3, the DNA is TGTGCCAGCAGCTTAAAAAGAACGGGATTCCCATCCTACGAGCAGTACTTC. Its protein product is CASSLKRTGFPSYEQYF. Full variable domain (remainder filled in from reference TRBV11-2 and TRBJ2-7): EAGVAQSPRYKIIEKRQSVAFWCNPISGHATLYWYQQILGQGPKLLIQFQNNGVVDDSQLPKDRFSAERLKGVDSTLKIQPAKLEDSAVYLCASSLKRTGFPSYEQYFGPGTRLTVT.

This clonotype was counted a few times. The rearrangement joins TRBV25-1 to TRBJ1-3; weak D call: TRBD1 (6 bases). The germline V gene encodes CDR1 MGHDK and CDR2 SYGVNS. The CDR3 runs to 18 residues. Trimming took off 3 bases at V and 4 bases at J, with 22 bases between the two ends. CDR3: CASSDLGTKGSFGNTIYF. The CDR3 nucleotides are TGTGCCAGCAGTGACCTGGGGACAAAGGGAAGTTTCGGAAACACCATATATTTT.

The chain has TRBV29-1 and TRBJ2-7; D is perhaps TRBD1 (6 bases). V was shortened by 8 bases and J by 7 bases, with 21 bases between the two germline ends. The CDR3 is 13 amino acids. Germline CDR1 is SQVTM and CDR2 is ANQGSEA. This CDR3 reads CSIETGSLGEQYF. The CDR3 region has the DNA TGCAGCATCGAAACAGGGTCCCTCGGGGAGCAGTACTTC.

Regarding this clonotype: A read error may be the cause here, since a much bigger clone is one base away. The chain is built from TRBV11-2 and TRBJ2-2; no firm D call. The germline CDR1 and CDR2 sequences are SGHAT and FQNNGV. Deletions cut 6 bases from V and 7 bases from J, with 15 bases between. The CDR3 length is 14 residues. This chain's CDR3 is CASSVGRGIGELFF. CDR3 nucleotide sequence: TGTGCCAGCAGTGTTGGAAGAGGCATCGGGGAGCTGTTTTTT.

This clonotype was seen at least ten times. The chain employs TRBV2 and TRBJ2-5, with D uncertain. Germline V gene data show CDR1 as SNHLY and CDR2 as FYNNEI. The CDR3 covers 15 residues. V was pared by 8 bases and J by 5 bases, with 21 bases between. Written as DNA, the CDR3 is TGTGCCAGCGGAAAAGGACCAAGGGCCGCGGAGACCCAGTACTTC. Amino acids: CASGKGPRAAETQYF.

This clonotype came up a few times. The junction departs from the called germline gene at one end, perhaps through a read error. This chain links TRBV11-3 with TRBJ2-4, with a weak D call TRBD1 (6 bases). This CDR3 region has 20 residues. Germline CDR1 is SGHNT and CDR2 is YENEEA. The CDR3 DNA is TGCGCCAGCAGCCAATCCGCCCTAGGGGGAGCAAATTCGAAGAAAAACATTCAGTACTTC. Its protein is CASSQSALGGANSKKNIQYF.

This clonotype was detected many times. V gene TRBV12-3 or TRBV12-4 combines with J gene TRBJ1-6; D ambiguous. The CDR3 totals 14 residues. V gave up 1 base and J gave up 7 bases, with 8 bases separating them. This CDR3 is CASSLVGQNSPLHF. The CDR3 region has the DNA TGTGCCAGCAGTTTAGTCGGGCAGAATTCACCCCTCCACTTT.

In this sample, this clonotype turned up many times. V and J are TRBV11-2 and TRBJ2-7; 8 bases are a match to TRBD2. Germline CDR1 reads SGHAT; CDR2 reads FQNNGV. There are 16 residues in the CDR3. After removal of 0 bases from V and 5 bases from J, the junction contained 9 bases not matched to a gene. The CDR3 DNA reads as TGTGCCAGCAGCTTAGAATGGGGCGGGAGGCGCCACGAGCAGTACTTC. Protein product: CASSLEWGGRRHEQYF. Combining the CDR3 with reference TRBV11-2 and TRBJ2-7 gives the whole variable domain EAGVAQSPRYKIIEKRQSVAFWCNPISGHATLYWYQQILGQGPKLLIQFQNNGVVDDSQLPKDRFSAERLKGVDSTLKIQPAKLEDSAVYLCASSLEWGGRRHEQYFGPGTRLTVT.

The table lists this clonotype with many counts. V is TRBV12-3 or TRBV12-4 and J is TRBJ1-1, with D uncertain. V lost 8 bases and J 0 bases, leaving 4 bases between the germline ends. This CDR3 has 11 amino acids. The CDR3 protein is CASVLNTEAFF. The CDR3, as DNA: TGTGCCAGCGTCTTGAACACTGAAGCTTTCTTT.

This clonotype came up many times. Sequence at one end of the junction differs from germline and may be a read error. The chain combines TRBV12-3 or TRBV12-4 with TRBJ1-5, with TRBD1 matching over 7 bases. This CDR3 has 13 residues. CDR3 protein: CASSLGGFQPQHF. CDR3 bases: TGTGCCAGCAGCTTAGGGGGCTTTCAGCCCCAGCATTTT.

The chain uses TRBV4-3 and TRBJ1-2, with D maybe TRBD1 (5 bases). Trimming cost V 0 bases and J 6 bases, with 11 bases left between them. CDR3 size: 14 residues. From germline, CDR1 is LGHNA and CDR2 YSLEER. CDR3 region: CASSQDDRANGYTF. CDR3 coding DNA: TGCGCCAGCAGCCAAGATGACAGAGCTAATGGCTACACCTTC.

The sample holds many counts of this clonotype. This chain joins TRBV15 and TRBJ2-7; no firm D call. Germline values: CDR1 LNHNV, CDR2 YYDKDF (reference sequence). The CDR3 totals 14 residues. V was cut by 3 bases and J by 3 bases, with 12 bases left in between. The CDR3 coding sequence is TGTGCCACCAGCAGTTCTACGATGAACTACGAGCAGTACTTC. It specifies CATSSSTMNYEQYF.

This clonotype occurred many times. The chain employs TRBV10-1 and TRBJ1-5; 7 bases are shared with TRBD1. Germline lookup yields CDR1 WNHNN and CDR2 SYGVQD (reference sequence). With 3 bases clipped from V and 11 bases from J, the junction kept 4 bases outside the gene matches. There are 12 residues in the CDR3. For the CDR3, the DNA is TGCGCCAGCAGTGACTGGACAGGTGCCCAGCATTTT. It is translated as CASSDWTGAQHF.

The chain recombines TRBV5-1 with TRBJ1-2; no clear D gene. The CDR3 is 15 amino acids. The V and J ends lost 0 bases and 0 bases respectively, with 9 bases between them. CDR1 and CDR2 (germline): SGHRS, YFSETQ. The CDR3 loop is CASSLASGANYGYTF. Here the CDR3 DNA reads TGCGCCAGCAGCTTGGCCTCTGGGGCTAACTATGGCTACACCTTC.

This clonotype has more than one count but fewer than ten. V and J are TRBV4-1 and TRBJ1-4, with 7 bases that match TRBD1. This CDR3 has 16 amino acids. CDR1 is MGHRA, CDR2 YSYEKL, per germline. After removal of 1 base from V and 4 bases from J, the junction contained 6 bases not matched to a gene. CDR3 sequence: CASSQVGTVGNEKLFF. The CDR3 DNA follows: TGCGCCAGCAGCCAAGTGGGGACAGTTGGTAATGAAAAACTGTTTTTT.

Comment on this clonotype: Compared with germline, one end of the junction differs, possibly owing to a read error. The CDR3 is CASSEWVTGEPFF. The DNA of the CDR3 is TGTGCCAGCAGTGAATGGGTAACCGGGGAGCCGTTTTTT. The J gene is TRBJ2-2, the V gene TRBV2, with D possibly TRBD2 on 5 matching bases. This CDR3 comprises 13 residues. Germline loops: CDR1 SNHLY, CDR2 FYNNEI.

This rearrangement joins TRBV9 to TRBJ2-1; 10 bases match TRBD2. The J segment lost 9 bases and the V segment lost 4 bases, leaving 13 bases of the junction unmatched. CDR1 is SGDLS and CDR2 is YYNGEE in the germline V gene. The CDR3 runs to 16 residues. CDR3 in amino acids: CASSLEGSGRALEQFF. The CDR3 DNA is TGTGCCAGCAGCCTCGAGGGAAGCGGGAGGGCCCTTGAGCAGTTCTTC.

This clonotype was counted only a few times. The rearrangement uses TRBV7-2 and TRBJ2-6, with 8 bases lining up with TRBD1. Germline-derived CDR1 and CDR2 are SGHTA and FQGNSA. The CDR3 runs to 18 residues. V lost 8 bases to trimming and J lost 4 bases; unmatched junction nucleotides: 16. Written as DNA, the CDR3 is TGTGCCAGCGATGCCGACAGGGGTGCCTCGTTGGGGGCCAACGTCCTGACTTTC. Encoded protein: CASDADRGASLGANVLTF.

This clonotype appeared a few times. CDR3 coding DNA: TGTGCCAGCAGCTTAGTAGGGGGGCCGCAGTACTTC. Protein: CASSLVGGPQYF. The rearrangement links TRBV7-2 to TRBJ2-7; D tentatively reads TRBD1 or TRBD2 (6 bases each). Trimming took off 1 base at V and 9 bases at J, with 10 bases between the two ends. The CDR3 has 12 amino acids. Germline V CDR1 and CDR2: SGHTA, FQGNSA.

This clonotype was detected ten times or more. The chain employs TRBV28 and TRBJ2-5, with TRBD1 matching over 7 bases. V was clipped by 6 bases and J by 2 bases; unmatched bases: 9. Germline V gene sequence: CDR1 MDHEN, CDR2 SYDVKM. The CDR3 contains 15 residues. The CDR3 nucleotides read TGTGCCAGCAGCGGACCGGGACAGCCTCAAGAGACCCAGTACTTC. Protein product: CASSGPGQPQETQYF.

With respect to this clonotype: A clone one base away is much larger, so this may be a read error. The J gene is TRBJ2-4, the V gene TRBV12-3 or TRBV12-4; TRBD2 agrees at 13 bases. TRBJ2-5 explains the end of the DNA better; the J call may be wrong. The CDR3 is 15 residues long. The CDR3 coding sequence is TGTGCCAGCACTTGGACTAGCGGGAGTAAAGAGACCCAGTACTTC. Encoded protein: CASTWTSGSKETQYF.